This T cell receptor beta chain was captured by sequencing in a study of cytomegalovirus exposure and HLA in healthy donors. Regarding the study as a whole: Immune exposure was documented only through CMV serostatus. Associated with cytomegalovirus, according to the listing, were 150 to 200 TCR beta chains.

Vbeta (60) and Jbeta (13) primers were used in the PCR. As originally analysed: An analysis that came later counted around 80 million unique TCR beta chains, approximately 12 million shared. Sequencing was performed with immunoSEQ multiplex PCR; in TCRdb, only in-frame clones are kept and a portion is missing. That table is the source of V, J and clone size, and D and trimming were worked out from the DNA. Of tens of thousands of clones listed, about two thirds were seen once; the top ten hold around 10%. Points on this clone: Its antigen remains unknown.

This clonotype originated in a woman between 45 and 60 years old in good health and CMV-seropositive. Input material: PBMCs.

The CDR3 loop reads CASSQEGTGNEQYF. CDR3 DNA: TGCGCCAGCAGCCAAGAGGGGACAGGGAACGAGCAGTACTTC. The V gene is TRBV4-3, the J gene TRBJ2-7, with 9 bases identical to TRBD1. The CDR3 extends over 14 amino acids. Germline values: CDR1 LGHNA, CDR2 YSLEER. The V gene end was trimmed by 0 bases and the J gene end by 5 bases; junction bases not matched to a gene: 2.